The TCR beta chain under discussion was sequenced for a study of identical twins (dated by TCRdb to 2016 to 2017). Study-wide context: To test whether fetal clonotypes persist, the study used deep sequencing on TCR alpha and beta repertoires from monozygotic twins, unrelated adults of various ages, and cord blood. Replicate twin experiments were performed at different times using different library preparation protocols to rule out contamination. General study outcomes and caveats: Compared with coincidental sharing between unrelated individuals, an excess of low generation-probability sequences was observed among out-of-frame TCR alpha sequences shared between twins. Zero-insertion analyses could be partly confounded by invariant T cells such as MAIT and iNKT, though diverse VJ usage argued against such confounding for most clonotypes. Abundant cord blood beta clonotypes had fewer insertions, young adult naive repertoires showed a similar but weaker trend, and memory repertoires showed no such trend. Because the same donors could not be followed over many years, the conclusions relied on cross-sectional statistical analysis. A weaker excess of twin sharing was found in beta out-of-frame sequences because the signal-to-noise ratio was lowered by fewer shared sequences. In monozygotic twins, recombination models systematically underestimated out-of-frame TCR alpha sharing, but the models matched the sharing seen between unrelated individuals.

Only healthy Caucasian donors were included. The twin cohort comprised three pairs of female monozygotic twins, all aged about 18 to 30 years. CD4+ and CD8+ T cell populations were isolated with positive isolation kits from Invitrogen. The CDR3 starts with the cysteine, ends with the phenylalanine, and has 13 residues. Only the CDR3 region is kept as DNA, spanning 39 bases read in frame from base 1. Sequences MNHEY (CDR1) and SVGEGT (CDR2) are obtained from the germline V gene. A distance of 9 bases separates the germline ends of V and J, which lose 0 bases and 6 bases respectively. Concerning this clonotype: Its antigen specificity is not known. No clone much larger than this one lies a single base away; base qualities are absent.

The library was made by 5' RACE. Reads for this sample came from an Illumina HiSeq 2000. Template switching introduced a universal primer binding site; the final cDNA contained a unique molecular identifier, enabling accurate counting of TCR cDNA molecules. Specific primers in the conserved constant-segment region were used to synthesize first-strand cDNA for the TCR alpha and beta chains. To control for contamination, each cDNA library was double barcoded with a SMART-Mk sample barcode plus Illumina barcodes. TruSeq adapter sequences and Illumina sample barcodes were added in two successive PCR steps. The Illumina HiSeq platform was used with custom primers to sequence TCR alpha and beta cDNA libraries. The paper's processing steps were these. Unique molecular identifiers were extracted from raw reads with MiGEC, and CDR3 positions were determined with MiXCR. Recombination models were inferred per individual with the repgenHMM and IGoR tools using an EM algorithm. The tcR package in R was used for shared clonotype analysis, with sharing normalized by the product of cloneset sizes. To study raw recombination without the effects of thymic and clonal selection, out-of-frame nonproductive sequences were analyzed. TCRdb reran the public reads through fastp at Q25 and MiXCR, keeping productive beta chains. Merged by CDR3 protein, the rows form single entries marked with the most common genes and DNA. V and J calls and clone size were set by TCRdb, not the authors. The table for this sample lists roughly 540,000 distinct CDR3 sequences; roughly a fifth of them were counted only once. In total, the top ten clones hold under 0.95% of the sample.

The same sample was also used in a study of T cells expressing NK-cell markers. From that second study: In sorted CD3+CD56+NKG2C+, CD3+CD56+NKG2C- and CD3+CD56-NKG2C+ T-cell subsets from about eight donors, TCR beta-chain repertoires were profiled. Among the eight sequenced donors, only one was HCMV-seronegative, while the other seven were HCMV-seropositive. In several experiments an anti-gammadeltaTCR antibody was added to restrict sorting to alphabetaTCR-expressing T cells. In several donors, the dominant CD3+CD56+NKG2C+ clonotypes were found to rank among the top 10 CD8+ clonotypes and to make up about 1.0-7.5% of CD8+ T cells. Those dominant clonotypes were again the most abundant among CD3+CD56-NKG2C+ cells in four donors, at roughly 25-65%. Whether the expanded NKG2C-expressing T cell clones were specific for HCMV antigens remained unclear. The eight sequenced donors were randomly selected healthy volunteers, three men and five women. To determine HCMV serostatus, a commercial ELISA kit was used to detect HCMV-specific IgG in serum. Reads were demultiplexed and grouped by UMI with MIGEC, and clonotypes were assembled and quantified with MiTCR. Only TCR cDNA sequences supported by at least two reads were kept to exclude erroneous sequences. The tcR package was used for downstream repertoire analysis, and clonotypes were matched across fractions by CDR3 nucleotide sequence plus V segment. VDJmatch was used to annotate antigen specificity against VDJdb, with one amino acid substitution in CDR3 allowed.

The receptor's source is a woman between 18 and 29 years old in good health. Material: CD4+ T cells sorted from blood. Here the chain combines TRBV6-2 or TRBV6-3 and TRBJ2-7; the D region possibly corresponds to TRBD2 (6 bases align). The CDR3 region has the sequence CASSYSPTSEQYF. The bases are TGTGCCAGCAGTTACTCCCCGACTAGCGAGCAGTACTTC.